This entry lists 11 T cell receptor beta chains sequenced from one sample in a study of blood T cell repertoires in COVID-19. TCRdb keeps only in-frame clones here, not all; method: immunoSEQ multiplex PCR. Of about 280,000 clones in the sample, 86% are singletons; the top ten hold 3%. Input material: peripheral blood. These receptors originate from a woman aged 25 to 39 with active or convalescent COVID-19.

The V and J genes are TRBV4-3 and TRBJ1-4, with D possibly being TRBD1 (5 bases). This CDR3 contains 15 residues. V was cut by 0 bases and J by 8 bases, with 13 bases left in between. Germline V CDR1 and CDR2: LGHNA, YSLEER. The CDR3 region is CASSQDHRRREKLFF. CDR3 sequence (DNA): TGCGCCAGCAGCCAAGATCACAGGCGGCGAGAAAAACTGTTTTTT.

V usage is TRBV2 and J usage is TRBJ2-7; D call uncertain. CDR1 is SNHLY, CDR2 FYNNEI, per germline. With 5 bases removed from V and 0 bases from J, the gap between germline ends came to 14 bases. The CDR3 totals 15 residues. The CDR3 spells CASSPRLPISYEQYF. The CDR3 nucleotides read TGTGCCAGCAGTCCAAGACTGCCTATCTCCTACGAGCAGTACTTC.

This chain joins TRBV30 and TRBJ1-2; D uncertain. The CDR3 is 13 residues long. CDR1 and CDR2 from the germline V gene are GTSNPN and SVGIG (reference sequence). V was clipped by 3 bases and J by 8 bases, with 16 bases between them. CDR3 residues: CAWSAQRGRGYTF. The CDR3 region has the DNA TGTGCCTGGAGCGCCCAGCGGGGTCGAGGCTACACCTTC.

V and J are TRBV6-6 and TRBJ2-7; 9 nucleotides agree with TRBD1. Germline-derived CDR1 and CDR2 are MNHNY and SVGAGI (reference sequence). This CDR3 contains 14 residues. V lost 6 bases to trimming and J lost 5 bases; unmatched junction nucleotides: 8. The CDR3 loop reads CASSAGTGRHEQYF. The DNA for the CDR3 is TGTGCCAGCAGCGCCGGGACAGGGCGACACGAGCAGTACTTC.

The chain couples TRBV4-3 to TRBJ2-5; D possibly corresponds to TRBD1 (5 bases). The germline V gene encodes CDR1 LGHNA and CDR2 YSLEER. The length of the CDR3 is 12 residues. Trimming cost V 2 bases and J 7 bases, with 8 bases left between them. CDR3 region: CASSQTGATQYF. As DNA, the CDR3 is TGCGCCAGCAGCCAAACAGGAGCGACCCAGTACTTC.

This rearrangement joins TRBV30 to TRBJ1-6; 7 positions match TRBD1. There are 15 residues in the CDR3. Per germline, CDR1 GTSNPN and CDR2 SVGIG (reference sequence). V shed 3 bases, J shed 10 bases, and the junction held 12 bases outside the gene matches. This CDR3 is CAWRVDRAVGSPLHF. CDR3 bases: TGTGCCTGGAGGGTCGACAGGGCCGTAGGCTCACCCCTCCACTTT. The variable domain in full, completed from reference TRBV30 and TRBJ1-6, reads SQTIHQWPATLVQPVGSPLSLECTVEGTSNPNLYWYRQAAGRGLQLLFYSVGIGQISSEVPQNLSASRPQDRQFILSSKKLLLSDSGFYLCAWRVDRAVGSPLHFGNGTRLTVT.

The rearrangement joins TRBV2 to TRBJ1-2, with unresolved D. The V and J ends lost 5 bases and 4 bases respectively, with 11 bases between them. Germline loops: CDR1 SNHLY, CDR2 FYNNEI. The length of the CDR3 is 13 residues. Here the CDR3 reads CASSQTTRYGYTF. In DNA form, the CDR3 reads TGTGCCAGCAGTCAGACAACCCGCTATGGCTACACCTTC.

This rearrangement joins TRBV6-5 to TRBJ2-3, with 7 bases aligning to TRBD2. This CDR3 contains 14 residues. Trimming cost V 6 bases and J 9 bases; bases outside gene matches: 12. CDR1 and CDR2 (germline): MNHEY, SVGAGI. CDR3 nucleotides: TGTGCCAGCAGGACAGAAGCGGGGAGAGACACGCAGTATTTT. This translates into CASRTEAGRDTQYF.

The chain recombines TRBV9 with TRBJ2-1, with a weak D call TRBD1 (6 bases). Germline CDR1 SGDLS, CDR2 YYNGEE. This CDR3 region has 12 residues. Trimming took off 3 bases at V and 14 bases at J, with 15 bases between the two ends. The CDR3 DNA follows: TGTGCCAGCAGCGCTGGACAGACGGCGAAGTTCTTC. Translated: CASSAGQTAKFF.

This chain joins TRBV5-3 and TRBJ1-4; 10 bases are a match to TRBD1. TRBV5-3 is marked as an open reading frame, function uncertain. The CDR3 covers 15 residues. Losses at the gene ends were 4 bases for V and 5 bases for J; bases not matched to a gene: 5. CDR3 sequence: CARSPQGQGNEKLFF. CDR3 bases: TGTGCCAGAAGCCCGCAGGGACAGGGGAATGAAAAACTGTTTTTT.

CDR3 sequence (DNA): TGTGCCAGTAGTACACAGGGCTTCGAGCAGTACTTC. Translation gives CASSTQGFEQYF. This chain connects TRBV19 to TRBJ2-7; a weak D match, TRBD1 (6 bases). Trimming pared 4 bases from V and 6 bases from J, leaving 10 bases between. Germline CDR1 reads LNHDA; CDR2 reads SQIVND (reference sequence). There are 12 residues in the CDR3. Together with reference TRBV19 and TRBJ2-7, the CDR3 gives the full variable domain: DGGITQSPKYLFRKEGQNVTLSCEQNLNHDAMYWYRQDPGQGLRLIYYSQIVNDFQKGDIAEGYSVSREKKESFPLTVTSAQKNPTAFYLCASSTQGFEQYFGPGTRLTVT.